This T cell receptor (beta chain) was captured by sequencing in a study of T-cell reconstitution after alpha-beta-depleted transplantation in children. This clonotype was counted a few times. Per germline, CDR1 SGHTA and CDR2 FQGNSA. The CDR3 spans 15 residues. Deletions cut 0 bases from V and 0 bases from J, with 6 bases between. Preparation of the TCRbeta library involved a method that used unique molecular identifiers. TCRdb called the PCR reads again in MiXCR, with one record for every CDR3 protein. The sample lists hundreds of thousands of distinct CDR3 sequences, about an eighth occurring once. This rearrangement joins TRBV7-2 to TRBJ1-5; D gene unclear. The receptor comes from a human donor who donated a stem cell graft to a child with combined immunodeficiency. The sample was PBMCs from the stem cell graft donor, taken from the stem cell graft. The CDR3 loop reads CASSLAAYSNQPQHF. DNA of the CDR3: TGTGCCAGCAGCTTAGCGGCATATAGCAATCAGCCCCAGCATTTT.